The 18 T cell receptor beta chains below come from one sample, sequenced in a study of cytomegalovirus exposure and HLA in healthy donors. Researchers ran the PCR with 60 Vbeta and 13 Jbeta primers. Generated by immunoSEQ multiplex PCR, the TCRdb table keeps only in-frame clones and is missing some. This sample carries about 130,000 clones, roughly 72% of them seen once, and the ten largest clones take under 5%. Material: PBMCs. The receptors stem from a middle-aged man in good health and CMV-seropositive.

This clone was counted a single time. The CDR3 coding sequence is TGTGCCAGCAGCGTAGGAGGGCTAGCGGGGGGGCAGCAGTACTTC. It encodes CASSVGGLAGGQQYF. The chain is built from TRBV9 and TRBJ2-7; 12 bases are shared with TRBD2. V trimming: 0 bases; J trimming: 8 bases; junction bases outside the gene matches: 6. The CDR3 consists of 15 residues. The germline V gene encodes CDR1 SGDLS and CDR2 YYNGEE. Looking up the rest from reference TRBV9 and TRBJ2-7 gives the full variable domain: DSGVTQTPKHLITATGQRVTLRCSPRSGDLSVYWYQQSLDQGLQFLIQYYNGEERAKGNILERFSAQQFPDLHSELNLSSLELGDSALYFCASSVGGLAGGQQYFGPGTRLTVT.

This sequence joins TRBV7-8 and TRBJ2-5; 10 nucleotides align to TRBD2. The germline gives CDR1 SGHVS, CDR2 FQNEAQ. This CDR3 contains 15 residues. J was trimmed by 4 bases and V by 1 base; bases with no gene match: 3. The DNA for the CDR3 is TGTGCCAGCAGCTTAGGGCTAGCGGGAGTAGAGACCCAGTACTTC. This codes for CASSLGLAGVETQYF.

V is TRBV11-2 and J is TRBJ2-5; 8 bases agree with TRBD2. J gave up 5 bases and V 1 base, and 9 bases lay outside the gene matches. The CDR3 contains 16 residues. The V gene's germline CDR1 is SGHAT and CDR2 FQNNGV. CDR3 nucleotides: TGTGCCAGCAGCTTAGGGGAAACGGGGGGGCGGGAGACCCAGTACTTC. Its translation is CASSLGETGGRETQYF.

The count of this clone is one. The chain couples TRBV4-2 to TRBJ1-1; D uncertain. Germline assignment: CDR1 LGHNA and CDR2 YNFKEQ. Trimming took off 0 bases at V and 7 bases at J, with 12 bases between the two ends. This CDR3 contains 14 residues. CDR3 in DNA: TGTGCCAGCAGCCAAGATCTCGGAGGTTTTGAAGCTTTCTTT. This encodes CASSQDLGGFEAFF.

V gene TRBV10-1 combines with J gene TRBJ2-6; 10 nucleotides line up with TRBD1. V dropped 8 bases and J dropped 1; count of bases not matched to a gene: 14. Germline V gives CDR1 WNHNN, CDR2 SYGVQD (reference sequence). The CDR3 covers 19 residues. CDR3 nucleotides: TGCGCCAGCCCTCAAATCCGGGACAGGGGTCTATCTGGGGCCAACGTCCTGACTTTC. Its protein product is CASPQIRDRGLSGANVLTF.

This clone was detected a few times. The chain links TRBV15 to TRBJ2-3, with 11 bases that match TRBD2. Unmatched junction bases numbered 15, after V lost 1 base and J lost 6 bases. The germline V gene has CDR1 LNHNV and CDR2 YYDKDF (reference sequence). There are 19 residues in the CDR3. CDR3 sequence: CATSRGPGLAAHPGDTQYF. The CDR3, as DNA: TGTGCCACCAGCAGAGGGCCGGGACTAGCGGCCCACCCGGGTGATACGCAGTATTTT. Full variable domain (rest looked up from reference TRBV15 and TRBJ2-3): DAMVIQNPRYQVTQFGKPVTLSCSQTLNHNVMYWYQQKSSQAPKLLFHYYDKDFNNEADTPDNFQSRRPNTSFCFLDIRSPGLGDTAMYLCATSRGPGLAAHPGDTQYFGPGTRLTVL.

The rearrangement uses TRBV27 and TRBJ2-7; TRBD1 might be the D (6 bases). V gave up 8 bases and J gave up 1 base, with 15 bases separating them. Germline CDR1 MNHEY, CDR2 SMNVEV (reference sequence). The CDR3 covers 14 residues. The CDR3 is CASLKDSLSYEQYF. The CDR3 DNA is TGTGCCAGCTTAAAGGACAGCCTATCCTACGAGCAGTACTTC.

This clone was found once. The rearrangement joins TRBV7-8 to TRBJ1-2; 9 positions match TRBD1. V shed 4 bases, J shed 6 bases, and the junction held 9 bases outside the gene matches. Germline assignment: CDR1 SGHVS and CDR2 FQNEAQ. The CDR3 runs 15 residues. CDR3 DNA sequence: TGTGCCAGCAGCTGGGGGACAGGGTCCCCAGATGGCTACACCTTC. This translates into CASSWGTGSPDGYTF.

V usage is TRBV5-5 and J usage is TRBJ1-5; 11 nucleotides line up with TRBD1. Germline trimming cut 4 bases from V and 5 bases from J; bases unmatched to any gene: 2. Germline V CDR1 and CDR2: SGHKS, YYEKEE (reference sequence). This CDR3 region has 14 residues. This CDR3 reads CASSRDRGYQPQHF. As DNA, the CDR3 is TGTGCCAGCAGCAGGGACAGGGGGTATCAGCCCCAGCATTTT.

The CDR3 reads CASSQENVGVYEQYF. For the CDR3, the DNA is TGCGCCAGCAGCCAAGAGAACGTCGGGGTTTACGAGCAGTACTTC. The rearrangement joins TRBV4-3 to TRBJ2-7, with a tentative D call TRBD2 (5 bases). V dropped 0 bases and J dropped 4 bases, with 13 bases sitting between them. This CDR3 has 15 amino acids. Per the germline V gene, CDR1 is LGHNA and CDR2 is YSLEER.

The chain has TRBV20-1 and TRBJ2-3; a possible D gene is TRBD2 (5 bases). Trimming took 6 bases from V and 4 from J, leaving 8 bases between them. Germline V gene lookup returns CDR1 DFQATT and CDR2 SNEGSKA (reference sequence). The CDR3 is made up of 11 amino acids. The CDR3 protein is CSAEESDTQYF. The CDR3 DNA follows: TGCAGTGCGGAGGAGTCAGATACGCAGTATTTT.

The V and J genes are TRBV5-4 and TRBJ2-3, with D possibly TRBD1 on 5 matching bases. This CDR3 region has 16 residues. Per the germline V gene, CDR1 is SGHNT and CDR2 is YYREEE (reference sequence). V was cut by 0 bases and J by 4 bases, with 15 bases left in between. CDR3 sequence: CASSLAKGAWPDTQYF. As DNA, the CDR3 is TGTGCCAGCAGCTTGGCCAAAGGGGCCTGGCCAGATACGCAGTATTTT.

The chain uses TRBV19 and TRBJ1-3; tentatively, D is TRBD1 (5 bases). The CDR3 is made up of 14 amino acids. Trimming stripped 6 bases from V and 4 bases from J, with 13 bases between. Germline CDR1 and CDR2: LNHDA and SQIVND (reference sequence). The CDR3 here is CASRLKGSGNTIYF. CDR3 bases: TGTGCCAGTAGGCTCAAGGGGTCCGGAAACACCATATATTTT.

The V call is TRBV15, the J call TRBJ1-5, with D uncertain. The CDR3 consists of 16 residues. V lost 0 bases, J lost 7 bases, and 16 bases lay in between. Germline CDR1 is LNHNV and CDR2 is YYDKDF (reference sequence). The CDR3 coding sequence is TGTGCCACCAGCAGAGATCAAGGGAGGGTGGGACAGCCCCAGCATTTT. It specifies CATSRDQGRVGQPQHF.

The CDR3 protein is CASSSQGALNEQYF. The CDR3 bases are TGCGCCAGCAGCTCACAGGGGGCTTTAAACGAGCAGTACTTC. The V gene is TRBV5-1, the J gene TRBJ2-7, with TRBD1 identical over 9 bases. CDR3 length: 14 amino acids. Germline assignment: CDR1 SGHRS and CDR2 YFSETQ. J was trimmed by 5 bases and V by 3 bases; bases with no gene match: 6.

CDR3 bases: TGTGCCTGGATCACCGGAGGAGATTATGGCTACACCTTC. Amino acid sequence: CAWITGGDYGYTF. The chain employs TRBV30 and TRBJ1-2, with unresolved D. V lost 4 bases to trimming and J lost 5 bases, with 14 bases between them. Germline loops: CDR1 GTSNPN, CDR2 SVGIG (reference sequence). The CDR3 is made up of 13 amino acids. The whole variable domain, remainder taken from reference TRBV30 and TRBJ1-2, is SQTIHQWPATLVQPVGSPLSLECTVEGTSNPNLYWYRQAAGRGLQLLFYSVGIGQISSEVPQNLSASRPQDRQFILSSKKLLLSDSGFYLCAWITGGDYGYTFGSGTRLTVV.

The rearrangement links TRBV5-6 to TRBJ2-2; possibly TRBD1 for D (6 bases). The CDR3 extends over 13 amino acids. Germline V lookup: CDR1 SGHDT, CDR2 YYEEEE. Trimming stripped 4 bases from V and 7 bases from J, with 11 bases between. The CDR3 sequence: CASSIRQVGELFF. The CDR3 bases are TGTGCCAGCAGCATTCGACAGGTCGGGGAGCTGTTTTTT.

V gene TRBV2 combines with J gene TRBJ1-1; a weak D match, TRBD1 (5 bases). CDR3 length equals 15 residues. Germline assignment: CDR1 SNHLY and CDR2 FYNNEI. V lost 2 bases and J 0 bases, leaving 10 bases between the germline ends. This chain's CDR3 is CASSERRRVNTEAFF. Here the CDR3 DNA reads TGTGCCAGCAGTGAAAGGCGCAGGGTGAACACTGAAGCTTTCTTT. The variable domain in full, completed from reference TRBV2 and TRBJ1-1, reads EPEVTQTPSHQVTQMGQEVILRCVPISNHLYFYWYRQILGQKVEFLVSFYNNEISEKSEIFDDQFSVERPDGSNFTLKIRSTKLEDSAMYFCASSERRRVNTEAFFGQGTRLTVV.